The T cell receptor beta chain described here comes from a study of response to subunit inactivated influenza vaccine. TCRdb redid the calling of the RT-PCR reads with MiXCR, one entry per CDR3 protein. The table records 300,000 to 350,000 distinct CDR3 sequences, roughly 22% of them present only once. Germline loops: CDR1 LGHNA, CDR2 YSLEER. CDR3 length equals 14 residues. The V end lost 0 bases, the J end lost 10 bases, and 15 bases lay between the germline ends. The sequence came from a man between 50 and 69 years old who received an inactivated influenza vaccine. The V gene is TRBV4-3, the J gene TRBJ1-1; weak D call: TRBD1 (5 bases). Sample: PBMCs from blood, taken less than 22 months after vaccination. This CDR3 reads CASSQDIWTQGAFF. DNA for the CDR3: TGCGCCAGCAGCCAAGATATTTGGACCCAGGGAGCTTTCTTT.